The present T cell receptor (beta chain) was sequenced within a study of control samples from healthy donors and cancer patients. Sequenced by immunoSEQ multiplex PCR; TCRdb stores in-frame clones only, minus some. The data contain tens of thousands of clones, 75% to 95% of them singletons. The germline V and J ends were trimmed by 5 bases and 7 bases, with 12 bases remaining between them. Looked up from germline, CDR1 is MNHEY and CDR2 is SVGEGT. The CDR3 spans 13 residues. The origin of this receptor is a man over 45 in good health. The sample taken for sequencing was blood. This chain uses TRBV6-2 or TRBV6-3 with TRBJ1-5; D unresolved. The CDR3 coding sequence is TGTGCCAGCAGTGATACAATGGTCCAGCCCCAGCATTTT. This sequence encodes CASSDTMVQPQHF.